This T cell receptor beta chain originates from a study of blood T cell repertoires in COVID-19. The protocol was immunoSEQ multiplex PCR, while the TCRdb copy is restricted to in-frame clones and leaves out a portion. The table has around 210,000 clones, over 70% seen once. The clonotype originates from a woman between 65 and 79 years old with acute or convalescent COVID-19. Sequencing was performed on peripheral blood.

DNA of the CDR3: TGTGCCAGCAGTCAAGACAGTACCCAACGTCCAGCTTTCTTT. It is translated as CASSQDSTQRPAFF. The V gene is TRBV28, the J gene TRBJ1-1, with TRBD1 as a possible D gene (5 bases). The CDR3 totals 14 residues. The V and J ends lost 5 bases and 10 bases respectively, with 20 bases between them. Germline loops: CDR1 MDHEN, CDR2 SYDVKM.